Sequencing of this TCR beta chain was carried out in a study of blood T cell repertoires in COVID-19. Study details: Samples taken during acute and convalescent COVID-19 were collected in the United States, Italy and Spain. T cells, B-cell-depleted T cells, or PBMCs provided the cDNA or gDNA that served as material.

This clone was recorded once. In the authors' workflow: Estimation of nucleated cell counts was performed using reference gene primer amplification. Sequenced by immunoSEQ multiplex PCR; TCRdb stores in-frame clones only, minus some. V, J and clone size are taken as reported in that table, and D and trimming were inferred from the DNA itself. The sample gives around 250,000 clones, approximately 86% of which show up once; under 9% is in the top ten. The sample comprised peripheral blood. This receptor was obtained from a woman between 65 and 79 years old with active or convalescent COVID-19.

In DNA, the CDR3 is TGTGCCAGCTCACCAACGGTCAATAGCAATCAGCCCCAGCATTTT. Translating gives CASSPTVNSNQPQHF. The chain uses TRBV18 and TRBJ1-5; no clear D gene. V was pared by 2 bases and J by 0 bases, with 8 bases between. This CDR3 has 15 amino acids. Germline V lookup: CDR1 KGHSH, CDR2 LQKENI.